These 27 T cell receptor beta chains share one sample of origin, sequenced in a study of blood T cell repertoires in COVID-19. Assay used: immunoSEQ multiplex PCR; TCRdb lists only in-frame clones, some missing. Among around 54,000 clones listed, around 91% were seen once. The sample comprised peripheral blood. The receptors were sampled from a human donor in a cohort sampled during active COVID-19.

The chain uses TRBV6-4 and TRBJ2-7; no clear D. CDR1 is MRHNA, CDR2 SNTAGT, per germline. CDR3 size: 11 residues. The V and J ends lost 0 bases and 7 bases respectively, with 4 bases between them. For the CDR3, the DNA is TGTGCCAGCAGTGACTCTGAGGAGCAGTACTTC. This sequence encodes CASSDSEEQYF.

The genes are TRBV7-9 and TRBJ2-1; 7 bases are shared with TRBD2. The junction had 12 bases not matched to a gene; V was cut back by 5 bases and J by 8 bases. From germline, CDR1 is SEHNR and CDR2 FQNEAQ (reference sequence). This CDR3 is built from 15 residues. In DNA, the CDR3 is TGTGCCAGCAGCCCAGCTTGGGGCGGGAGCGATGAGCAGTTCTTC. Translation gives CASSPAWGGSDEQFF.

The CDR3 region has the DNA TGTGCCAGCAGTGAAATCATGAACACTGAAGCTTTCTTT. Translating it yields CASSEIMNTEAFF. V usage is TRBV6-1 and J usage is TRBJ1-1; D uncertain. The CDR3 consists of 13 residues. V lost 2 bases and J lost 0, with 4 bases in between. Per germline, CDR1 MNHNS and CDR2 SASEGT.

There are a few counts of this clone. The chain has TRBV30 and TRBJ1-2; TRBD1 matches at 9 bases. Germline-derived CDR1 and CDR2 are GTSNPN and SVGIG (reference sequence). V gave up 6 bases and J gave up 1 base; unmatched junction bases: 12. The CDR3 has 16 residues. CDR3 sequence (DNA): TGTGCCTGTGAGGGGGGACAGGGTATCCTTAACTATGGCTACACCTTC. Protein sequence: CACEGGQGILNYGYTF.

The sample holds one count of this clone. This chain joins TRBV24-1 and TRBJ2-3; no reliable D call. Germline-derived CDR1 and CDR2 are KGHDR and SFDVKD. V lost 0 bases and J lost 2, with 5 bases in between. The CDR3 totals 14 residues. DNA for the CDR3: TGTGCCACCAGTGATTTGAGCACCACAGATACGCAGTATTTT. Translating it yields CATSDLSTTDTQYF.

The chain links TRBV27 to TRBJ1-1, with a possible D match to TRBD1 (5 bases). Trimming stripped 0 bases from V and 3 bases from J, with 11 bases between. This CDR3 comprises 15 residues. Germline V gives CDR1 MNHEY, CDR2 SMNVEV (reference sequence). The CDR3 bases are TGTGCCAGCAGTTTATCGTGGGGGGGACACACTGAAGCTTTCTTT. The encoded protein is CASSLSWGGHTEAFF.

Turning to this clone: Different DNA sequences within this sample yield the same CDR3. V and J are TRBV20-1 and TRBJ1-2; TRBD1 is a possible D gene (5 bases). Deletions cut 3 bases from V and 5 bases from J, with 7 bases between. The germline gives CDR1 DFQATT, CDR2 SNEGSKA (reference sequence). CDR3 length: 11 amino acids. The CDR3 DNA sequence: TGCAGTGCTAGCGGGGGGTATGGCTACACCTTC. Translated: CSASGGYGYTF.

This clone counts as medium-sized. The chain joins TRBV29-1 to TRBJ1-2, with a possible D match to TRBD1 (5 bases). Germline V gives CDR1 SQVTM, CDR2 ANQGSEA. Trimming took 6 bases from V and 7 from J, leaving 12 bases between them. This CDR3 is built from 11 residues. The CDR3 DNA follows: TGCAGCGTAAAGGGGCCAAGTGGCTACACCTTC. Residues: CSVKGPSGYTF.

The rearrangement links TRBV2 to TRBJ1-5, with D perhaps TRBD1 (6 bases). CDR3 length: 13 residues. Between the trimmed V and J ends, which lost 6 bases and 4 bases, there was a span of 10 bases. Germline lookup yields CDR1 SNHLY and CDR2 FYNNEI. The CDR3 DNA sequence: TGTGCCAGCAGCGCTGGACAGAATCAGCCCCAGCATTTT. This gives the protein CASSAGQNQPQHF.

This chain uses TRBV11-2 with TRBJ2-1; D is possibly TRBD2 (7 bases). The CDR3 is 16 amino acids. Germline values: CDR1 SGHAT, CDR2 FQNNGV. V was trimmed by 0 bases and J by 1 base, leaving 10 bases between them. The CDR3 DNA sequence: TGTGCCAGCAGCTTAGATCGGGGGGCATCCTACAATGAGCAGTTCTTC. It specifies CASSLDRGASYNEQFF.

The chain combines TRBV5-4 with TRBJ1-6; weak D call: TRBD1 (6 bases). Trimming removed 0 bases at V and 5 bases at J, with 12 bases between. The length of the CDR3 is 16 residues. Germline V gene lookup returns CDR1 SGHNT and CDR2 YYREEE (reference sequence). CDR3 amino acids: CASSLGRGGHNSPLHF. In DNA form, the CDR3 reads TGTGCCAGCAGCTTGGGAAGGGGGGGACATAATTCACCCCTCCACTTT.

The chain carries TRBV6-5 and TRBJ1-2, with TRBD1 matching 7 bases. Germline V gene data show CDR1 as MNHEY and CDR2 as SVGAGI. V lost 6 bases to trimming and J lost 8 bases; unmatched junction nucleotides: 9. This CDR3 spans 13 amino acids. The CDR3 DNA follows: TGTGCCAGCAGCAAGACAGGGAGACCAGGCTACACCTTC. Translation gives CASSKTGRPGYTF.

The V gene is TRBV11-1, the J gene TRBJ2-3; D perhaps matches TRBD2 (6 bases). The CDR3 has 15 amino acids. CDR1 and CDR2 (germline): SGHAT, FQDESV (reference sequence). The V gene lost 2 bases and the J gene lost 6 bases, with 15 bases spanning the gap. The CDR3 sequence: CASSLLAGTLDTQYF. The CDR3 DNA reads TGTGCCAGCAGCTTACTAGCCGGGACTTTGGATACGCAGTATTTT.

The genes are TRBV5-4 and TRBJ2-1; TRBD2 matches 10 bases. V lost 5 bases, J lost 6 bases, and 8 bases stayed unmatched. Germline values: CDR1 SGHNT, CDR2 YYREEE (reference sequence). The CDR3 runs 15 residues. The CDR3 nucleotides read TGTGCCAGCAGTCCAACTAGCGGGATTGGCAATGAGCAGTTCTTC. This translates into CASSPTSGIGNEQFF.

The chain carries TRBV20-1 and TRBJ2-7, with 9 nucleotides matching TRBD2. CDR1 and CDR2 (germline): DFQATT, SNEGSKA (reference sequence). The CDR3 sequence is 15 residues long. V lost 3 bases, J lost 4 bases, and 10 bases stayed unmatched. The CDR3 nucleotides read TGCAGTGCTAGTAAAAGCGGGAGGTTCAGGTACGAGCAGTACTTC. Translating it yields CSASKSGRFRYEQYF.

This CDR3 reads CASASLAGGAEAFF. The CDR3 region has the DNA TGTGCCAGTGCCTCCCTAGCCGGGGGTGCTGAAGCTTTCTTT. The chain carries TRBV19 and TRBJ1-1; maybe TRBD1 (5 bases). This CDR3 is built from 14 residues. The V end lost 8 bases, the J end lost 6 bases, and 19 bases lay between the germline ends. Germline assignment: CDR1 LNHDA and CDR2 SQIVND (reference sequence).

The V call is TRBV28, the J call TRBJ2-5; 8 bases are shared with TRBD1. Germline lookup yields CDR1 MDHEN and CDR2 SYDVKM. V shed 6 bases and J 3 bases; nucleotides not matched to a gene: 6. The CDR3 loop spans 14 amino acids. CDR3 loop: CASSSRTGKETQYF. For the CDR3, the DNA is TGTGCCAGCAGCTCTCGGACAGGGAAAGAGACCCAGTACTTC.

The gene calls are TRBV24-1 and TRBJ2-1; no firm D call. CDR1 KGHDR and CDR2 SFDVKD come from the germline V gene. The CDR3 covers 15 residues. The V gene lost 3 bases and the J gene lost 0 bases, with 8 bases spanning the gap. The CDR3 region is CATSDLRSSYNEQFF. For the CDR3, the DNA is TGTGCCACCAGTGATCTAAGGAGCTCCTACAATGAGCAGTTCTTC.

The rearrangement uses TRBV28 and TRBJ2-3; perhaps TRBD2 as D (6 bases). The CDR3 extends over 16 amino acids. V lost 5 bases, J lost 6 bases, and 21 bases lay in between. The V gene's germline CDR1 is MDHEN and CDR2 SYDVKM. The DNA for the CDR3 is TGTGCCAGCAGTCCGAATTGGGGGGTTGGGACGGATACGCAGTATTTT. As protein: CASSPNWGVGTDTQYF.

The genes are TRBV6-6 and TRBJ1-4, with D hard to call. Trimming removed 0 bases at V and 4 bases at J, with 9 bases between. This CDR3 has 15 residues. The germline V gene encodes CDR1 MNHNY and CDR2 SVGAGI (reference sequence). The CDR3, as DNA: TGTGCCAGCAGTTACTCTGGCGGAGATAATGAAAAACTGTTTTTT. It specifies CASSYSGGDNEKLFF.

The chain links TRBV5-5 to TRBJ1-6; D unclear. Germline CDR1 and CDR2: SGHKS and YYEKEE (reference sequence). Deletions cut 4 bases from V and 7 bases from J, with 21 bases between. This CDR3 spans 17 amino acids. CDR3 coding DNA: TGTGCCAGCAGCCTACGTATAGTCCCGGCGGGGAATTCACCCCTCCACTTT. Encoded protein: CASSLRIVPAGNSPLHF.

CDR3 protein: CASSLSTWRDLSGNTIYF. Here the CDR3 DNA reads TGTGCCAGCAGCCTATCCACATGGCGGGATCTCTCTGGAAACACCATATATTTT. The gene calls are TRBV7-9 and TRBJ1-3; D is ambiguous. CDR3 length equals 18 residues. Germline values: CDR1 SEHNR, CDR2 FQNEAQ (reference sequence). Trimming stripped 5 bases from V and 0 bases from J, with 20 bases between.

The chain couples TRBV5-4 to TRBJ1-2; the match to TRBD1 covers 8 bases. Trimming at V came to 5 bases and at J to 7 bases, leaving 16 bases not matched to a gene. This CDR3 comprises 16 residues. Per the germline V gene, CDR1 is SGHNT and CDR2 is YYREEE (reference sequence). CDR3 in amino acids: CASSPRRAGGSFGYTF. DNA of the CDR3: TGTGCCAGCAGTCCACGCCGTGCAGGGGGCAGTTTTGGCTACACCTTC.

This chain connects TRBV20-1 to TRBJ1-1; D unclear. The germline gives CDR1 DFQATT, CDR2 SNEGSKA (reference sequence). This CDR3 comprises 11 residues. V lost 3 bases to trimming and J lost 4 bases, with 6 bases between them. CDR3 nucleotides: TGCAGTGCTAGGGGAGCCACTGAAGCTTTCTTT. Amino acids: CSARGATEAFF.

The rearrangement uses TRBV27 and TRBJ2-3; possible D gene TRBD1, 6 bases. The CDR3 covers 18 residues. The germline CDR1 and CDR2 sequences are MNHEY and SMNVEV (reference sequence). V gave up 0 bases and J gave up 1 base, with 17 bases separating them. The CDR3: CASSLSRTETSGTDTQYF. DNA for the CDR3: TGTGCCAGCAGTTTATCGCGGACAGAAACCTCGGGCACAGATACGCAGTATTTT.

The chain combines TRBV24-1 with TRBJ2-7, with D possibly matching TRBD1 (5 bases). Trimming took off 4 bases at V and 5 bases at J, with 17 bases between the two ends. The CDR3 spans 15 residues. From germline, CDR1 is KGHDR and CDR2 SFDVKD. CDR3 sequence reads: CATSEGHPNRDEQYF. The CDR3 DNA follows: TGTGCCACCAGTGAAGGACACCCCAATCGGGACGAGCAGTACTTC.

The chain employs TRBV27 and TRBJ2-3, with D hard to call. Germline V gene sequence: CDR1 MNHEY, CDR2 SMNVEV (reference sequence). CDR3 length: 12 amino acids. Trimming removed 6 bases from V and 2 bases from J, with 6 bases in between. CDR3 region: CASSSPTDTQYF. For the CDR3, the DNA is TGTGCCAGCAGCTCCCCCACAGATACGCAGTATTTT.